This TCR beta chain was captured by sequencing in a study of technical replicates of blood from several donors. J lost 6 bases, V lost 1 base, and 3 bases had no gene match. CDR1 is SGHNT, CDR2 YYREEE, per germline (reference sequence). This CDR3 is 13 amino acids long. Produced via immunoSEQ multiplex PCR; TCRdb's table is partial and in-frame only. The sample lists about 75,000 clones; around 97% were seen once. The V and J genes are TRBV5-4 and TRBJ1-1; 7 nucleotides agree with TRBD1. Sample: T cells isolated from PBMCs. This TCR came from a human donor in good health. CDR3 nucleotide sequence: TGTGCCAGCAGCTTGCGACAGGGTTCTGAAGCTTTCTTT. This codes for CASSLRQGSEAFF.